Presented here are 14 T cell receptor beta chains from one specimen sequenced in a study of cytomegalovirus exposure and HLA in healthy donors. This table comes from immunoSEQ multiplex PCR, and its TCRdb copy is limited to in-frame clones, with some not included. Of approximately 190,000 clones listed, roughly 82% are singletons. Sequencing was done on a sample of PBMCs. The receptors were gathered from a man between 18 and 35 years old in good health and CMV-seropositive.

The chain links TRBV29-1 to TRBJ2-7; 9 nucleotides match TRBD1. This CDR3 is built from 13 residues. V lost 6 bases to trimming and J lost 4 bases; unmatched junction nucleotides: 7. Germline CDR1 reads SQVTM; CDR2 reads ANQGSEA. The CDR3 sequence: CSVRDRAGYEQYF. Written as DNA, the CDR3 is TGCAGCGTCAGGGACAGGGCTGGTTACGAGCAGTACTTC.

The table lists this clone with a count of one. The chain recombines TRBV2 with TRBJ1-1; perhaps TRBD1 as D (6 bases). This CDR3 has 20 residues. The V gene lost 5 bases and the J gene lost 0 bases, with 28 bases spanning the gap. Per the germline V gene, CDR1 is SNHLY and CDR2 is FYNNEI. CDR3 in DNA: TGTGCCAGCAGTCCCCGGGACAACTTCTACTACCAGCCTCTGAACACTGAAGCTTTCTTT. Protein product: CASSPRDNFYYQPLNTEAFF.

The CDR3 bases are TGCGCCAGCAGCCAAGATAGCGCCCGACGAATTAATGAAAAACTGTTTTTT. Its translation: CASSQDSARRINEKLFF. The chain is built from TRBV4-3 and TRBJ1-4; no clear D. V lost 0 bases and J lost 4, with 15 bases in between. Germline CDR1 is LGHNA and CDR2 is YSLEER. This CDR3 has 17 amino acids.

This sequence joins TRBV2 and TRBJ1-2; D unresolved. Per germline, CDR1 SNHLY and CDR2 FYNNEI. V lost 3 bases and J 8 bases, leaving 19 bases between the germline ends. CDR3 length equals 15 residues. CDR3 residues: CASSEVTPPGSGYTF. The DNA for the CDR3 is TGTGCCAGCAGTGAGGTGACACCCCCCGGGAGCGGCTACACCTTC.

The chain is built from TRBV2 and TRBJ1-5, with 10 bases that match TRBD1. The CDR3 is made up of 14 amino acids. V shed 8 bases, J shed 9 bases, and the junction held 10 bases outside the gene matches. Germline assignment: CDR1 SNHLY and CDR2 FYNNEI. Written as DNA, the CDR3 is TGTGCCAGCCTCCAGGGACAGGGGCCCCCGCCCCAGCATTTT. Protein sequence: CASLQGQGPPPQHF.

Points on this clone: One end of the junction is discordant with germline, which a read error may explain. V gene TRBV27 combines with J gene TRBJ2-1; 7 bases agree with TRBD2. Germline-derived CDR1 and CDR2 are MNHEY and SMNVEV (reference sequence). The CDR3 sequence is 13 residues long. The chain's CDR3 is CASSLSGRTPGVF. As DNA, the CDR3 is TGTGCCAGCAGTTTATCCGGGAGGACTCCCGGGGTCTTC.

The chain uses TRBV28 and TRBJ2-6, with a possible D match to TRBD1 (5 bases). The CDR3 spans 15 residues. Germline V gives CDR1 MDHEN, CDR2 SYDVKM. Trimming pared 8 bases from V and 3 bases from J, leaving 14 bases between. The DNA of the CDR3 is TGTGCCAGCCTAGAAAACAGGCTTGGGGCCAACGTCCTGACTTTC. Translating it yields CASLENRLGANVLTF.

The V and J genes are TRBV29-1 and TRBJ1-1; D possibly corresponds to TRBD1 (6 bases). Germline V gene sequence: CDR1 SQVTM, CDR2 ANQGSEA. The CDR3 is made up of 11 amino acids. Trimming pared 6 bases from V and 5 bases from J, leaving 10 bases between. DNA of the CDR3: TGCAGCGTGGGCACAGGGACTGAAGCTTTCTTT. Its protein product is CSVGTGTEAFF.

This clone was recorded a few times. The chain has TRBV27 and TRBJ2-2, with D possibly matching TRBD1 (6 bases). V was pared by 2 bases and J by 7 bases, with 11 bases between. The CDR3 runs 14 residues. CDR1 is MNHEY and CDR2 is SMNVEV in the germline V gene (reference sequence). The CDR3 DNA sequence: TGTGCCAGCAGTTTAGGGGGCAATGTCGGGGAGCTGTTTTTT. It translates to CASSLGGNVGELFF.

The chain joins TRBV27 to TRBJ2-7; 8 nucleotides agree with TRBD2. J was trimmed by 2 bases and V by 6 bases; bases with no gene match: 3. Germline lookup yields CDR1 MNHEY and CDR2 SMNVEV (reference sequence). The length of the CDR3 is 13 residues. In DNA, the CDR3 is TGTGCCAGCAGAACTAGCGGAGCCTACGAGCAGTACTTC. Its protein is CASRTSGAYEQYF.

This chain uses TRBV29-1 with TRBJ1-2, with a tentative D call TRBD1 (6 bases). The V gene's germline CDR1 is SQVTM and CDR2 ANQGSEA. V lost 0 bases, J lost 6 bases, and 11 bases lay in between. The CDR3 has 13 residues. CDR3 loop: CSVEDAGVHGYTF. The CDR3 coding sequence is TGCAGCGTTGAAGACGCAGGGGTTCATGGCTACACCTTC.

This clone was counted a single time. The chain recombines TRBV5-6 with TRBJ2-1, with TRBD2 identical over 7 bases. Germline V gene lookup returns CDR1 SGHDT and CDR2 YYEEEE. J was trimmed by 6 bases and V by 4 bases; bases with no gene match: 10. The CDR3 is 15 amino acids. The CDR3 protein is CASSRTSSLGNEQFF. CDR3 DNA sequence: TGTGCCAGCAGCCGGACTAGTTCCCTAGGCAATGAGCAGTTCTTC. The full variable domain, its missing parts supplied by reference TRBV5-6 and TRBJ2-1, is DAGVTQSPTHLIKTRGQQVTLRCSPKSGHDTVSWYQQALGQGPQFIFQYYEEEERQRGNFPDRFSGHQFPNYSSELNVNALLLGDSALYLCASSRTSSLGNEQFFGPGTRLTVL.

This chain uses TRBV15 with TRBJ1-2; D unclear. The germline gives CDR1 LNHNV, CDR2 YYDKDF (reference sequence). This CDR3 has 16 amino acids. The germline V and J ends were trimmed by 0 bases and 7 bases, with 18 bases remaining between them. The CDR3 is CATSRDFGMGVGGYTF. The CDR3 nucleotides are TGTGCCACCAGCAGAGATTTCGGAATGGGAGTAGGTGGCTACACCTTC.

This chain connects TRBV30 to TRBJ1-1; D not certain. V lost 3 bases and J lost 3, with 11 bases in between. Per the germline V gene, CDR1 is GTSNPN and CDR2 is SVGIG (reference sequence). The length of the CDR3 is 13 residues. CDR3 loop: CAWSAEGDTEAFF. The CDR3 nucleotides read TGTGCCTGGAGCGCCGAGGGAGACACTGAAGCTTTCTTT.